The present entry profiles one TCR beta chain with its context. This clonotype has at least ten counts. Its cognate antigen has yet to be identified. No base quality information exists; no much larger clone differs at one position. The data are from a study of T cells in Graves' hyperthyroidism and ophthalmopathy (dated by TCRdb to between 2018 and 2020). Background for the entire study: Peripheral blood was sampled at the time of initial diagnosis, prior to any treatment. To identify distinguishing TCR V-J signatures, a discovery cohort of around 100 patients was used, comprising under 45 with Graves' ophthalmopathy and 57 with stable Graves' hyperthyroidism. Prospective prediction of ophthalmopathy was tested in an independent validation cohort consisting of 18 to 20 hyperthyroidism patients and some 17 patients who later progressed to ophthalmopathy. The approximately 100 discovery patients were divided at random into training and test sets in a 7:3 ratio. In addition, the study compared T-cell repertoires in thyroid tissue and in blood from 6 or 7 Graves' hyperthyroidism patients. Following sampling, methimazole starting at 30 mg daily was given to hyperthyroidism patients, and high-dose intravenous methylprednisolone was given to ophthalmopathy patients. According to the paper, TCR Vbeta CDR3 sequencing was carried out on some 130 peripheral blood samples, which came from about 45 ophthalmopathy, approximately 78 hyperthyroidism and roughly 17 progressor patients.

The TCR beta CDR3 regions were amplified from RNA transcripts. A first-round RT-PCR of the TCR CDR3 used the HTBI primer set with the Qiagen OneStep RT-PCR kit. A second multiplex PCR round built the libraries, followed by size selection and purification. Paired-end sequencing of the libraries was performed with 100 bp reads on an Illumina HiSeq2000. On the authors' methods: SOAPnuke was used to process the raw data, throwing out any read that contained adapters or uncalled bases, had a mean Phred below 15, or lacked an exact constant-primer or identifier match. COPE v1.2.5 was used to merge high-quality paired reads, and clonotypes were defined as unique nucleotide sequences. Clonotypes were aligned to IMGT TRBV, TRBD and TRBJ reference segments using MiTCR v1.1. Only V-J combinations with frequency above 0.0001, covering 99% to 99.2% of repertoires, were analysed. The TCS score was defined as F50 (clonal expansion) divided by E x V (chaos), with BLOSUM62-based TCRdist calculated between CDR3 peptides within each V-J. Welch's t-statistics and random forest reduced around 550 V-J features to 13, which were used in a naive Bayes classifier (R e1071). TCRdb trimmed public reads at Q25 via fastp, called clones via MiXCR and kept in-frame beta chains. Records with the same CDR3 protein are collapsed into one entry carrying the most frequent genes and DNA. TCRdb, not the original authors, processed these V and J calls. Recorded for this sample are about 200,000 distinct CDR3 sequences; about 15% of them occurred a single time. The top ten clones comprise approximately 56% of the sample.

What the work shows at the level of the full study, not this receptor alone: Most expanded thyroid clonotypes (frequency above 0.001) were also found in blood, which suggests that blood repertoires may mirror thyroid immune responses. In validation, the model predicted progression to ophthalmopathy with 55% to 71% sensitivity and 72% to 75% specificity, a median of about six months before onset. Sample size was not statistically predetermined, and investigators were not blinded to group allocation. A 13 V-J signature model separated ophthalmopathy from stable hyperthyroidism, with over 85% sensitivity and roughly 84% specificity in cross-validation and 80%/75% in testing.

Graves' hyperthyroidism was defined as stable when no progression to ophthalmopathy occurred over 18 months of follow-up. Hyperthyroidism patients were aged 18 to 65 years and newly diagnosed, with disease duration of less than 2 months. Exclusion was applied to patients with uncontrolled infections, other autoimmune diseases, pregnancy or lactation. Diagnoses were based on clinical symptoms, serum thyroxine and TRAb, thyroid ultrasound and orbital computed tomography. Ficoll-Paque density gradient centrifugation was used to isolate PBMCs from 10 ml of fresh peripheral blood. Trizol reagent was used to extract total RNA, and RNA quality was then checked on an Agilent 2100 Bioanalyzer. Based on the germline V gene (reference sequence), the CDR1 and CDR2 sequences are LNHDA and SQIVND. The V end loses 9 bases and the J end loses 1 base, and a stretch of 12 bases separates them. Taken from cysteine to phenylalanine, the CDR3 has 13 residues. Just the 39-base CDR3 DNA is kept, in frame starting at base 1.

The source material was blood. The V and J genes are TRBV19 and TRBJ1-1, with the D gene not clear enough to name. The receptor comes from a woman between 50 and 59 years old with Graves' hyperthyroidism. The nucleotide sequence reads TGTGCCAGCCCCGGCAGGTGGAACACTGAAGCTTTCTTT. The encoded protein is CASPGRWNTEAFF.